This is a list of T cell receptor beta chains from one sample in a study of identical twins. TCRdb used MiXCR to reprocess the 5' RACE reads, holding one entry per CDR3 protein. The sample lists 400,000 to 600,000 distinct CDR3 sequences; 20% to 25% were seen once. This same sample was also part of a study on yellow fever vaccine responses in identical twins.

What was sequenced was CD4+ T cells sorted from blood. These receptors came from a young woman in good health. The CDR3 runs from the conserved cysteine through the conserved F or W. Fields, in order: J gene, V gene, clone size, D gene, CDR3 DNA, CDR3 protein. The D gene is left open where the match is weak. For some rows the clone size is stated as once, few or many, or as a class when expanded; others skip it.

J gene: TRBJ2-7; V gene: TRBV28; clone size: -; D gene: -; CDR3 DNA: TGTGCCAGCACCCTCGGACTCCTCTCCTACGAGCAGTACTTC; CDR3 protein: CASTLGLLSYEQYF
J gene: TRBJ2-3; V gene: TRBV4-1; clone size: few; D gene: TRBD2; CDR3 DNA: TGCGCCAGCAGCCAACCAAGCGGGAGGGCCCCAGATACGCAGTATTTT; CDR3 protein: CASSQPSGRAPDTQYF
J gene: TRBJ2-7; V gene: TRBV25-1; clone size: -; D gene: TRBD1; CDR3 DNA: TGTGCCAGCAGTGAGAGGTCCGGACAGGCCACCTACGAGCAGTACTTC; CDR3 protein: CASSERSGQATYEQYF
J gene: TRBJ2-1; V gene: TRBV7-2; clone size: -; D gene: -; CDR3 DNA: TGTGCCAGCAGCTCATTTGGAAGTGAGCAGTTCTTC; CDR3 protein: CASSSFGSEQFF
J gene: TRBJ1-4; V gene: TRBV20-1; clone size: few; D gene: TRBD1; CDR3 DNA: TGCAGTGCTGGAGAAACAGGGGATGAAAAACTGTTTTTT; CDR3 protein: CSAGETGDEKLFF
J gene: TRBJ2-7; V gene: TRBV5-1; clone size: -; D gene: -; CDR3 DNA: TGCGCCAGCCGAAGGGAGTCGAGCTCCTACGAGCAGTACTTC; CDR3 protein: CASRRESSSYEQYF
J gene: TRBJ2-7; V gene: TRBV7-9; clone size: -; D gene: TRBD2; CDR3 DNA: TGTGCCAGCAGCTTCGTGGCGCTCGGGGGGTACGAGCAGTACTTC; CDR3 protein: CASSFVALGGYEQYF
J gene: TRBJ1-6; V gene: TRBV21-1; clone size: -; D gene: -; CDR3 DNA: TGTGCCAGCAGCAAACCGCGGGACAGGGCTTCGTCACCCCTCCACTTT; CDR3 protein: CASSKPRDRASSPLHF
J gene: TRBJ2-7; V gene: TRBV12-3/TRBV12-4; clone size: -; D gene: -; CDR3 DNA: TGTGCCAGCAGTTTCGGGACTCGCCGGTACGAGCAGTACTTC; CDR3 protein: CASSFGTRRYEQYF
J gene: TRBJ1-5; V gene: TRBV7-8; clone size: -; D gene: -; CDR3 DNA: TGTGCCAGCAGCCCGACACTCTATAGCAATCAGCCCCAGCATTTT; CDR3 protein: CASSPTLYSNQPQHF
J gene: TRBJ2-7; V gene: TRBV29-1; clone size: -; D gene: TRBD2; CDR3 DNA: TGCAGCGTTGAGACTAGCGGGAATTACGAGCAGTACTTC; CDR3 protein: CSVETSGNYEQYF
J gene: TRBJ1-2; V gene: TRBV12-3/TRBV12-4; clone size: -; D gene: TRBD1; CDR3 DNA: TGTGCCAGCAGTTACGGACAGGCTAACTATGGCTACACCTTC; CDR3 protein: CASSYGQANYGYTF
J gene: TRBJ1-2; V gene: TRBV4-2; clone size: -; D gene: -; CDR3 DNA: TGTGCCAGCAGCCAACCCACCGCCGCTAACTATGGCTACACCTTC; CDR3 protein: CASSQPTAANYGYTF
J gene: TRBJ2-5; V gene: TRBV10-3; clone size: -; D gene: -; CDR3 DNA: TGTGCCATCAGTAGGGGAAAAGAGACCCAGTACTTC; CDR3 protein: CAISRGKETQYF
J gene: TRBJ1-2; V gene: TRBV6-1; clone size: -; D gene: TRBD1; CDR3 DNA: TGTGCCAGCAGTACACATCGACAGGGTGGAGGGTATGGCTACACCTTC; CDR3 protein: CASSTHRQGGGYGYTF
J gene: TRBJ2-7; V gene: TRBV6-5; clone size: -; D gene: TRBD2; CDR3 DNA: TGTGCCAGCAGTTACCTCTCGGCTAGCGGGAGACTCGAGCAGTACTTC; CDR3 protein: CASSYLSASGRLEQYF
J gene: TRBJ1-2; V gene: TRBV21-1; clone size: few; D gene: -; CDR3 DNA: TGTGCCAACTCAGGACAGAACTATGGCTACACCTTC; CDR3 protein: CANSGQNYGYTF